The 30 T cell receptor beta chains in this list originate from one sample, sequenced in a study of blood T cell repertoires in COVID-19. The protocol was immunoSEQ multiplex PCR, while the TCRdb copy is restricted to in-frame clones and leaves out a portion. The sample shows 80,000 to 100,000 clones, around 81% of them seen only once. The sequencing sample was made of peripheral blood. These receptors all stem from a human donor in a cohort sampled during active COVID-19.

V gene TRBV5-4 combines with J gene TRBJ2-7, with 8 nucleotides matching TRBD2. The CDR3 has 15 residues. The ends lost 2 bases at V and 1 base at J; junction bases unmatched: 5. CDR1 and CDR2 (germline): SGHNT, YYREEE (reference sequence). For the CDR3, the DNA is TGTGCCAGCAGCTTATGGACTAGCCCTTCCTACGAGCAGTACGTC. Its protein product is CASSLWTSPSYEQYV.

The chain employs TRBV19 and TRBJ1-5, with a weak D call TRBD1 (5 bases). The CDR3 is 14 residues long. Between the trimmed V and J ends, which lost 0 bases and 6 bases, there was a span of 9 bases. In germline, CDR1 is LNHDA, CDR2 SQIVND (reference sequence). This CDR3 reads CASSIDREGQPQHF. The CDR3 bases are TGTGCCAGTAGTATAGACAGGGAGGGTCAGCCCCAGCATTTT.

This chain connects TRBV30 to TRBJ1-3, with D tentatively TRBD1 (6 bases). Per germline, CDR1 GTSNPN and CDR2 SVGIG (reference sequence). CDR3 length equals 13 residues. Trimming stripped 5 bases from V and 0 bases from J, with 8 bases between. CDR3 DNA: TGTGCCTGGGGACAGAGCTCTGGAAACACCATATATTTT. This gives the protein CAWGQSSGNTIYF.

The V gene is TRBV2, the J gene TRBJ1-5; D uncertain. Trimming removed 6 bases at V and 10 bases at J, with 10 bases between. Germline CDR1 is SNHLY and CDR2 is FYNNEI. This CDR3 contains 11 residues. CDR3 residues: CASRREEPQHF. The CDR3 DNA is TGTGCCAGCAGGAGAGAAGAACCCCAGCATTTT.

The rearrangement links TRBV18 to TRBJ2-7, with 9 bases fitting TRBD1. There are 16 residues in the CDR3. With V trimmed by 3 bases and J by 3 bases, 9 bases remained unmatched. Germline CDR1 KGHSH, CDR2 LQKENI. The CDR3 loop reads CASSPPRQGVVYEQYF. The DNA of the CDR3 is TGTGCCAGCTCACCGCCTCGACAGGGGGTAGTCTACGAGCAGTACTTC.

This rearrangement joins TRBV4-1 to TRBJ2-7; a possible D gene is TRBD1 (6 bases). Trimming pared 0 bases from V and 5 bases from J, leaving 20 bases between. CDR1 MGHRA and CDR2 YSYEKL come from the germline V gene. This CDR3 is built from 17 residues. The CDR3 DNA sequence: TGCGCCAGCAGCCAAGATCTATGGAACAGGGTTGGACACGAGCAGTACTTC. Residues: CASSQDLWNRVGHEQYF.

This clone was seen only a few times. The rearrangement links TRBV5-6 to TRBJ2-3; TRBD2 matches at 14 bases. The CDR3 runs to 18 residues. The V gene's germline CDR1 is SGHDT and CDR2 YYEEEE. The V segment lost 3 bases and the J segment 1 base; nucleotides outside the gene matches: 7. CDR3 bases: TGTGCCAGCAGCTCCCGACTAGCGGGAGGGCCTGGCACAGATACGCAGTATTTT. Amino acid sequence: CASSSRLAGGPGTDTQYF.

The V call is TRBV5-4, the J call TRBJ1-1; D is unresolved. The CDR3 contains 15 residues. Germline assignment: CDR1 SGHNT and CDR2 YYREEE (reference sequence). V was clipped by 0 bases and J by 4 bases, with 13 bases between them. The CDR3, as DNA: TGTGCCAGCAGCTTGGACGGGATCGTCGGCACTGAAGCTTTCTTT. This translates into CASSLDGIVGTEAFF.

The chain has TRBV19 and TRBJ2-1; TRBD1 matches 8 bases. V lost 5 bases to trimming and J lost 7 bases; unmatched junction nucleotides: 7. The CDR3 has 14 amino acids. Germline V lookup: CDR1 LNHDA, CDR2 SQIVND (reference sequence). CDR3 protein: CASSFPDRDNEQFF. CDR3 nucleotides: TGTGCCAGTAGTTTCCCGGACAGGGATAATGAGCAGTTCTTC.

The rearrangement joins TRBV4-1 to TRBJ1-1; no reliable D call. This CDR3 spans 13 amino acids. Germline V lookup: CDR1 MGHRA, CDR2 YSYEKL. Trimming removed 1 base at V and 3 bases at J, with 6 bases between. CDR3 loop: CASSQGADTEAFF. CDR3 coding DNA: TGCGCCAGCAGCCAAGGCGCCGACACTGAAGCTTTCTTT.

CDR3 loop: CASSEAAGTGNEKLFF. In DNA, the CDR3 is TGTGCCAGCAGTGAAGCAGCCGGGACAGGGAATGAAAAACTGTTTTTT. The rearrangement links TRBV6-1 to TRBJ1-4; TRBD1 matches at 9 bases. V lost 0 bases and J lost 5; bases outside the gene matches: 4. The V gene's germline CDR1 is MNHNS and CDR2 SASEGT. This CDR3 has 16 amino acids.

This clone was seen a single time. This CDR3 is CASSDVGGLHTDTQYF. CDR3 sequence (DNA): TGTGCCAGCAGTGACGTGGGGGGACTACACACAGATACGCAGTATTTT. This rearrangement joins TRBV6-1 to TRBJ2-3; 7 bases match TRBD2. Germline CDR1 and CDR2: MNHNS and SASEGT. Losses at the gene ends were 3 bases for V and 2 bases for J; bases not matched to a gene: 8. The CDR3 runs 16 residues.

The chain couples TRBV5-5 to TRBJ1-3, with TRBD1 matching over 7 bases. The CDR3 is 16 amino acids. The junction had 8 bases not matched to a gene; V was cut back by 5 bases and J by 0 bases. CDR1 SGHKS and CDR2 YYEKEE come from the germline V gene (reference sequence). In DNA form, the CDR3 reads TGTGCCAGCAGTTGGGGACAGCTAAGCTCTGGAAACACCATATATTTT. It yields the protein CASSWGQLSSGNTIYF.

This chain connects TRBV19 to TRBJ2-3, with a tentative D call TRBD2 (6 bases). Germline V lookup: CDR1 LNHDA, CDR2 SQIVND (reference sequence). CDR3 length: 16 amino acids. V lost 4 bases, J lost 2 bases, and 16 bases lay in between. The CDR3 sequence: CASSNRDSGNTDTQYF. CDR3 bases: TGTGCCAGTAGTAATCGGGATAGCGGCAACACAGATACGCAGTATTTT.

The chain combines TRBV5-4 with TRBJ2-1, with 12 bases fitting TRBD2. The CDR3 totals 17 residues. J lost 2 bases, V lost 4 bases, and 7 bases had no gene match. The germline CDR1 and CDR2 sequences are SGHNT and YYREEE (reference sequence). Here the CDR3 DNA reads TGTGCCAGCAGCCGCGAACTAGCGGGAGGCCCCTACAATGAGCAGTTCTTC. It encodes CASSRELAGGPYNEQFF.

This chain joins TRBV4-3 and TRBJ2-3, with 10 positions matching TRBD1. This CDR3 region has 16 residues. The germline V gene encodes CDR1 LGHNA and CDR2 YSLEER. Losses at the gene ends were 0 bases for V and 4 bases for J; bases not matched to a gene: 4. CDR3 in DNA: TGCGCCAGCAGCCAAGACGGGACAGGGGCTCCAGATACGCAGTATTTT. This sequence encodes CASSQDGTGAPDTQYF.

The rearrangement uses TRBV18 and TRBJ2-7, with D possibly being TRBD2 (5 bases). Trimming removed 3 bases from V and 6 bases from J, with 12 bases in between. CDR3 length: 13 amino acids. The V gene's germline CDR1 is KGHSH and CDR2 LQKENI. The CDR3, as DNA: TGTGCCAGCTCACCCGAGGGTAATCGCGAGCAGTACTTC. It specifies CASSPEGNREQYF.

This clone has only a few counts. This chain uses TRBV28 with TRBJ1-1; D is unresolved. The V end lost 1 base, the J end lost 4 bases, and 16 bases lay between the germline ends. CDR3 length: 16 residues. Germline CDR1 is MDHEN and CDR2 is SYDVKM. CDR3 loop: CASSLLAADISTEAFF. The CDR3 nucleotides are TGTGCCAGCAGTTTATTGGCGGCGGATATTAGCACTGAAGCTTTCTTT. Complete variable domain (other parts from reference TRBV28 and TRBJ1-1): DVKVTQSSRYLVKRTGEKVFLECVQDMDHENMFWYRQDPGLGLRLIYFSYDVKMKEKGDIPEGYSVSREKKERFSLILESASTNQTSMYLCASSLLAADISTEAFFGQGTRLTVV.

J is TRBJ2-1 and V is TRBV30, with 10 bases identical to TRBD2. V shed 2 bases and J 2 bases; nucleotides not matched to a gene: 3. The CDR3 is made up of 15 amino acids. The germline V gene encodes CDR1 GTSNPN and CDR2 SVGIG (reference sequence). The CDR3 loop is CAWSNLAGAYNEQFF. The CDR3 DNA sequence: TGTGCCTGGAGTAACCTAGCGGGAGCCTACAATGAGCAGTTCTTC.

The chain uses TRBV6-2 or TRBV6-3 and TRBJ2-1, with 11 bases fitting TRBD2. Trimming cost V 4 bases and J 8 bases; bases outside gene matches: 7. In germline, CDR1 is MNHEY, CDR2 SVGEGT. There are 15 residues in the CDR3. CDR3 coding DNA: TGTGCCAGCAGTTTTACTAGCGGGGGAGTATATGAGCAGTTCTTC. Its translation: CASSFTSGGVYEQFF.

This rearrangement joins TRBV28 to TRBJ1-6; D ambiguous. The germline gives CDR1 MDHEN, CDR2 SYDVKM. V gave up 8 bases and J gave up 9 bases, with 17 bases separating them. This CDR3 is 14 amino acids long. The DNA for the CDR3 is TGTGCCAGCCATGAGGACTCGGCGGTTTCACCCCTCCACTTT. This codes for CASHEDSAVSPLHF.

The chain joins TRBV12-3 or TRBV12-4 to TRBJ1-2; a possible D gene is TRBD1 (5 bases). The CDR3 has 10 amino acids. V lost 11 bases and J 5 bases, leaving 9 bases between the germline ends. CDR3 bases: TGTGCCTCAAAGGGGTATGGCTACACCTTC. Translated: CASKGYGYTF.

The CDR3 is CASSLERGTQYF. CDR3 DNA sequence: TGTGCCAGCAGCTTAGAAAGGGGTACGCAGTATTTT. The chain carries TRBV7-9 and TRBJ2-3; maybe TRBD1 (5 bases). V shed 1 base and J shed 8 bases, with 7 bases lying between them. CDR3 size: 12 residues. Germline CDR1 reads SEHNR; CDR2 reads FQNEAQ (reference sequence).

This clone was seen a handful of times. V usage is TRBV19 and J usage is TRBJ1-5; D gene ambiguous. This CDR3 has 16 residues. V was clipped by 0 bases and J by 6 bases, with 15 bases between them. In germline, CDR1 is LNHDA, CDR2 SQIVND (reference sequence). The CDR3 DNA reads TGTGCCAGTAGTATAGATGGACGGGGAGGACGTCAGCCCCAGCATTTT. Its protein is CASSIDGRGGRQPQHF.

The rearrangement uses TRBV7-2 and TRBJ1-2; 10 positions agree with TRBD1. CDR3 size: 15 residues. The V gene's germline CDR1 is SGHTA and CDR2 FQGNSA. J gave up 3 bases and V 5 bases, and 6 bases lay outside the gene matches. The CDR3 sequence is CASSAGTGVYYGYTF. For the CDR3, the DNA is TGTGCCAGCAGCGCTGGGACAGGGGTGTACTATGGCTACACCTTC.

V usage is TRBV5-1 and J usage is TRBJ2-7; D not resolved. V lost 4 bases and J 0 bases, leaving 8 bases between the germline ends. This CDR3 has 13 amino acids. Germline V CDR1 and CDR2: SGHRS, YFSETQ. The CDR3 is CASSQTSSYEQYF. The CDR3 DNA reads TGCGCCAGCAGCCAAACGAGCTCCTACGAGCAGTACTTC.

The gene calls are TRBV7-2 and TRBJ1-3, with 10 bases fitting TRBD1. Germline V gives CDR1 SGHTA, CDR2 FQGNSA. V gave up 5 bases and J gave up 4 bases; unmatched junction bases: 8. The CDR3 totals 16 residues. CDR3 residues: CASSLGQGLGGNTIYF. In DNA, the CDR3 is TGTGCCAGCAGCCTGGGACAGGGGTTAGGCGGAAACACCATATATTTT.

V and J are TRBV7-9 and TRBJ2-5, with 7 bases that match TRBD1. Germline V gene data show CDR1 as SEHNR and CDR2 as FQNEAQ (reference sequence). CDR3 size: 14 residues. V lost 6 bases, J lost 5 bases, and 9 bases stayed unmatched. CDR3 nucleotide sequence: TGTGCCAGCAGGAATAGGACAGGACGGGAGACCCAGTACTTC. It specifies CASRNRTGRETQYF.

This clone was seen ten or more times. This rearrangement joins TRBV4-2 to TRBJ1-1; D unclear. Germline CDR1 is LGHNA and CDR2 is YNFKEQ. The CDR3 runs to 17 residues. V was trimmed by 1 base and J by 0 bases, leaving 15 bases between them. CDR3 sequence (DNA): TGTGCCAGCAGCCAAGCGCCGAGGGCGTACATGAACACTGAAGCTTTCTTT. This codes for CASSQAPRAYMNTEAFF.

The V and J genes are TRBV7-9 and TRBJ2-1, with TRBD1 identical over 9 bases. V lost 6 bases to trimming and J lost 6 bases; unmatched junction nucleotides: 12. The CDR3 is made up of 16 amino acids. The germline gives CDR1 SEHNR, CDR2 FQNEAQ (reference sequence). Here the CDR3 reads CASRPGQGYSLNEQFF. In nucleotides, the CDR3 is TGTGCCAGCAGGCCGGGACAGGGTTACAGCCTCAATGAGCAGTTCTTC.